Below are 15 T cell receptor beta chains sequenced from a single sample in a study of beta chain features in type 1 diabetes. Study-level results: Among all four CD4+ subsets, Type 1 diabetes patients had TCRB CDR3s that were moderately but significantly shorter.

No antigen has been identified for these receptors. Reverse transcribing all isolated RNA meant expressed TCRB transcripts were sequenced. Some clones are missing from TCRdb's copy, which holds only in-frame ones; the method was immunoSEQ multiplex PCR. Among about 160,000 clones listed, 6.5% to 10% were seen once. Sequenced sample: central memory CD4+ T cells from blood. These receptors were collected from a woman between 18 and 29 years old with type 1 diabetes.

J is TRBJ2-1 and V is TRBV6-6, with no clear D. The CDR3 extends over 14 amino acids. V was trimmed by 2 bases and J by 7 bases, leaving 12 bases between them. Germline-derived CDR1 and CDR2 are MNHNY and SVGAGI (reference sequence). The CDR3: CASSYPSPGNEQFF. The CDR3 bases are TGTGCCAGCAGTTACCCCTCGCCGGGTAATGAGCAGTTCTTC.

The V call is TRBV9, the J call TRBJ2-3, with D possibly matching TRBD2 (6 bases). Trimming removed 8 bases at V and 5 bases at J, with 21 bases between. CDR1 is SGDLS and CDR2 is YYNGEE in the germline V gene. The CDR3 has 15 residues. Here the CDR3 reads CASTYNTGDGDTQYF. In DNA, the CDR3 is TGTGCCAGTACCTACAACACGGGGGATGGAGATACGCAGTATTTT. Complete variable domain (other parts from reference TRBV9 and TRBJ2-3): DSGVTQTPKHLITATGQRVTLRCSPRSGDLSVYWYQQSLDQGLQFLIQYYNGEERAKGNILERFSAQQFPDLHSELNLSSLELGDSALYFCASTYNTGDGDTQYFGPGTRLTVL.

This clone showed up just a few times. The chain combines TRBV18 with TRBJ2-6; tentatively, D is TRBD1 (5 bases). Germline CDR1 and CDR2: KGHSH and LQKENI. With 1 base removed from V and 0 bases from J, the gap between germline ends came to 13 bases. The CDR3 consists of 18 residues. The CDR3 is CASSPLRGRVSGANVLTF. As DNA, the CDR3 is TGTGCCAGCTCACCACTTAGGGGAAGGGTCTCTGGGGCCAACGTCCTGACTTTC.

In this sample, this clone turned up a few times. The gene calls are TRBV28 and TRBJ2-7; the match to TRBD1 covers 10 bases. Germline CDR1 and CDR2: MDHEN and SYDVKM. V dropped 6 bases and J dropped 2; count of bases not matched to a gene: 4. This CDR3 region has 14 residues. The CDR3 is CASRPGQGTYEQYF. DNA of the CDR3: TGTGCCAGCAGGCCGGGACAGGGGACCTACGAGCAGTACTTC.

This clone was detected only a few times. The chain uses TRBV29-1 and TRBJ2-4; 9 bases are a match to TRBD1. The trim removed 7 bases at V and 6 bases at J, leaving 7 bases unmatched. CDR1 SQVTM and CDR2 ANQGSEA come from the germline V gene. The CDR3 has 13 residues. The CDR3 spells CSASDRGGNIQYF. In DNA, the CDR3 is TGCAGCGCTTCGGACAGGGGAGGAAACATTCAGTACTTC.

V and J are TRBV7-2 and TRBJ1-5; D is possibly TRBD1 (5 bases). The CDR3 runs 14 residues. Germline V CDR1 and CDR2: SGHTA, FQGNSA. Trimming left V 5 bases short and J 0 bases short, with 8 bases between. The CDR3 here is CASSLDSSNQPQHF. In nucleotides, the CDR3 is TGTGCCAGCAGCCTTGACAGTAGCAATCAGCCCCAGCATTTT. The whole variable domain, remainder taken from reference TRBV7-2 and TRBJ1-5, is GAGVSQSPSNKVTEKGKDVELRCDPISGHTALYWYRQSLGQGLEFLIYFQGNSAPDKSGLPSDRFSAERTGGSVSTLTIQRTQQEDSAVYLCASSLDSSNQPQHFGDGTRLSIL.

The table lists this clone with a few counts. The chain joins TRBV21-1 to TRBJ1-2; the tabulated D call, TRBD1, remains unverified against the DNA. TRBV21-1 is a pseudogene locus. The CDR3 has 14 amino acids. CDR3 DNA: TGTGCCAGCAGCAAAGACAGGGTCCAAGGTTGCTACACCTTC. Its protein is CASSKDRVQGCYTF.

This clone has just a few counts. The rearrangement uses TRBV7-2 and TRBJ2-7; 7 bases line up with TRBD1. The CDR3 length is 14 residues. The V segment lost 6 bases and the J segment 1 base; nucleotides outside the gene matches: 6. Germline CDR1 and CDR2: SGHTA and FQGNSA. Here the CDR3 reads CASRETGTSYEQYF. CDR3 bases: TGTGCCAGCAGGGAGACAGGGACGTCCTACGAGCAGTACTTC.

This rearrangement joins TRBV5-1 to TRBJ2-1; 7 bases are shared with TRBD2. The V segment lost 0 bases and the J segment 3 bases; nucleotides outside the gene matches: 6. This CDR3 has 16 amino acids. In germline, CDR1 is SGHRS, CDR2 YFSETQ. CDR3 residues: CASSLVPREGYNEQFF. CDR3 coding DNA: TGCGCCAGCAGCTTGGTCCCCAGGGAGGGCTACAATGAGCAGTTCTTC.

In its sample, this clone was seen a few times. V gene TRBV28 combines with J gene TRBJ1-2; 12 bases fit TRBD1. The CDR3 runs to 16 residues. Germline trimming cut 5 bases from V and 4 bases from J; bases unmatched to any gene: 8. Germline values: CDR1 MDHEN, CDR2 SYDVKM. For the CDR3, the DNA is TGTGCCAGCAGTCCTTTGGGGACAGGGGGCAGCTATGGCTACACCTTC. Translating gives CASSPLGTGGSYGYTF.

The chain has TRBV5-1 and TRBJ2-5; TRBD1 matches at 10 bases. Germline V lookup: CDR1 SGHRS, CDR2 YFSETQ. Unmatched junction bases numbered 8, after V lost 4 bases and J lost 5 bases. This CDR3 contains 15 residues. CDR3 sequence: CASSPPETGGETQYF. The CDR3 bases are TGCGCCAGCAGCCCGCCCGAGACAGGGGGCGAGACCCAGTACTTC.

The chain employs TRBV15 and TRBJ2-7, with 8 bases lining up with TRBD2. Germline assignment: CDR1 LNHNV and CDR2 YYDKDF (reference sequence). Trimming at V came to 0 bases and at J to 5 bases, leaving 3 bases not matched to a gene. CDR3 length equals 14 residues. The chain's CDR3 is CATSREGLVNEQYF. The CDR3 nucleotides are TGTGCCACCAGCAGAGAGGGACTAGTTAACGAGCAGTACTTC.

The CDR3 nucleotides are TGTGCCAGCAGGCCCGTGGGGGGCTATGGCTACACCTTC. Translating gives CASRPVGGYGYTF. This chain joins TRBV28 and TRBJ1-2; TRBD1 is a possible D gene (5 bases). The CDR3 length is 13 residues. Germline CDR1 MDHEN, CDR2 SYDVKM. With 6 bases removed from V and 4 bases from J, the gap between germline ends came to 12 bases.

The table lists this clone with a few counts. The gene calls are TRBV7-2 and TRBJ2-3, with a possible D match to TRBD1 (6 bases). The V gene's germline CDR1 is SGHTA and CDR2 FQGNSA. Trimming removed 5 bases at V and 2 bases at J, with 23 bases between. The CDR3 covers 18 residues. CDR3: CASSKDGSGTRHTDTQYF. The CDR3 coding sequence is TGTGCCAGCAGCAAAGACGGTTCGGGGACACGACACACAGATACGCAGTATTTT.

This clone was observed many times. The chain carries TRBV11-2 and TRBJ2-3, with no clear D. V was trimmed by 1 base and J by 1 base, leaving 9 bases between them. Germline CDR1 reads SGHAT; CDR2 reads FQNNGV. The CDR3 length is 15 residues. CDR3 nucleotide sequence: TGTGCCAGCAGCTTAGTCCTAACCGGCACAGATACGCAGTATTTT. Translated: CASSLVLTGTDTQYF.